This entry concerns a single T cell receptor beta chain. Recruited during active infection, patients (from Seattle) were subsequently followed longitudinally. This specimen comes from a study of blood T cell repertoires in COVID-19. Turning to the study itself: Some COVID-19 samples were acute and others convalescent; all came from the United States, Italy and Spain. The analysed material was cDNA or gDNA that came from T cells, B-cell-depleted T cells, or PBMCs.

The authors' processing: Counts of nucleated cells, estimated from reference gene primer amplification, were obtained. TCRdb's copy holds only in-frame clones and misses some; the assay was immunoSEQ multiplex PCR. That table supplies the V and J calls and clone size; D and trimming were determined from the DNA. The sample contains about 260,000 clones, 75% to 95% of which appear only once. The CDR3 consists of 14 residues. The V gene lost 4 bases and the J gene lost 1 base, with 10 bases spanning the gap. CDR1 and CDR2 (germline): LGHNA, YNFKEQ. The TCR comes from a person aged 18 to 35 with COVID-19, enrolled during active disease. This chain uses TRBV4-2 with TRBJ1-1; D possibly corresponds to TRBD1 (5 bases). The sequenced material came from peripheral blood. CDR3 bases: TGTGCCAGCAGCCCCCGAACAGGGAACACTGAAGCTTTCTTT. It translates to CASSPRTGNTEAFF.